Listed here are 32 T cell receptor beta chains from one sample, sequenced in a study of beta chain features in type 1 diabetes. General study findings and limits: There was a moderate but significant shortening of TCRB CDR3s in all four CD4+ subsets of Type 1 diabetes patients.

Sequencing targeted expressed TCRB transcripts, as all isolated RNA had been reverse transcribed. Produced via immunoSEQ multiplex PCR; TCRdb's table is partial and in-frame only. This sample carries tens of thousands of clones, about 66% of them seen once, and the ten largest clones take about 2%. Antigens of these TCRs are unknown. The sequenced sample was Tregs from blood. The receptors were sampled from a woman between 18 and 29 years old with type 1 diabetes.

A few counts support this clone. This sequence joins TRBV7-7 and TRBJ2-1; no definite D call. CDR1 and CDR2 from the germline V gene are SSHAT and FNYEAQ (reference sequence). The V end was cut by 5 bases, the J end by 9 bases, with 14 bases between. The CDR3 runs 13 residues. This CDR3 reads CASSHIGSLEQFF. CDR3 coding DNA: TGTGCCAGCAGCCACATTGGTAGCCTTGAGCAGTTCTTC.

The chain couples TRBV28 to TRBJ2-1, with 11 nucleotides matching TRBD2. Germline loops: CDR1 MDHEN, CDR2 SYDVKM. There are 15 residues in the CDR3. V trimming: 10 bases; J trimming: 3 bases; junction bases outside the gene matches: 8. In DNA form, the CDR3 reads TGTGCCATCAAACTAGCGGGAGAATACTACAATGAGCAGTTCTTC. This codes for CAIKLAGEYYNEQFF.

The chain is built from TRBV4-3 and TRBJ2-4; 8 bases match TRBD2. The CDR3 runs 14 residues. V lost 0 bases and J lost 8; bases outside the gene matches: 3. Per the germline V gene, CDR1 is LGHNA and CDR2 is YSLEER. In DNA form, the CDR3 reads TGCGCCAGCAGCCAAGATCTCGGGAGGGACATTCAGTACTTC. Translating it yields CASSQDLGRDIQYF.

The chain is built from TRBV5-6 and TRBJ1-5; TRBD1 aligns across 7 bases. The CDR3 totals 16 residues. J was trimmed by 1 base and V by 5 bases; bases with no gene match: 9. CDR1 and CDR2 (germline): SGHDT, YYEEEE. The DNA for the CDR3 is TGTGCCAGCAGTAAGAGACAGGGTAGGAGCAATCAGCCCCAGCATTTT. Protein sequence: CASSKRQGRSNQPQHF.

This clone came up a few times. The rearrangement uses TRBV18 and TRBJ2-5, with 9 bases that match TRBD2. The CDR3 is made up of 16 amino acids. The V segment lost 3 bases and the J segment 5 bases; nucleotides outside the gene matches: 10. The germline V gene encodes CDR1 KGHSH and CDR2 LQKENI. As DNA, the CDR3 is TGTGCCAGCTCACCGACTCTAGCGGGACTCTCTGAGACCCAGTACTTC. Its protein product is CASSPTLAGLSETQYF.

J is TRBJ2-5 and V is TRBV9, with TRBD2 identical over 12 bases. Germline V lookup: CDR1 SGDLS, CDR2 YYNGEE. V dropped 3 bases and J dropped 2; count of bases not matched to a gene: 5. This CDR3 contains 16 residues. CDR3 nucleotides: TGTGCCAGCAGCGCCCGGACTAGCGGGGCACAAGAGACCCAGTACTTC. It specifies CASSARTSGAQETQYF.

The chain joins TRBV28 to TRBJ2-5, with D uncertain. The J call could be wrong; TRBJ2-7 is a better fit for the DNA end. The CDR3 consists of 13 residues. Germline values: CDR1 MDHEN, CDR2 SYDVKM. The CDR3 spells CASTSPGGYEQYF. The CDR3 nucleotides are TGTGCCAGCACCTCACCCGGCGGCTACGAGCAGTACTTC.

The genes are TRBV4-1 and TRBJ2-2, with 8 bases aligning to TRBD2. The CDR3 length is 16 residues. The trim removed 1 base at V and 3 bases at J, leaving 4 bases unmatched. Germline loops: CDR1 MGHRA, CDR2 YSYEKL. DNA of the CDR3: TGCGCCAGCAGCCAAGTTAAACTAGCGGACACCGGGGAGCTGTTTTTT. Its protein is CASSQVKLADTGELFF.

The chain couples TRBV25-1 to TRBJ2-7, with 9 nucleotides matching TRBD2. Germline lookup yields CDR1 MGHDK and CDR2 SYGVNS. V was clipped by 5 bases and J by 5 bases; unmatched bases: 7. The CDR3 covers 14 residues. Written as DNA, the CDR3 is TGTGCCAGCAGTAAAGCGGGAGGAACGAACGAGCAGTACTTC. Protein sequence: CASSKAGGTNEQYF.

There are a few counts of this clone. The chain combines TRBV19 with TRBJ1-5; D is ambiguous. There are 15 residues in the CDR3. Trimming cost V 2 bases and J 6 bases, with 14 bases left between them. Germline-derived CDR1 and CDR2 are LNHDA and SQIVND (reference sequence). For the CDR3, the DNA is TGTGCCAGTAGTATACCTTCCACATCTGGTCAGCCCCAGCATTTT. Its translation: CASSIPSTSGQPQHF.

This clone was seen only a few times. V is TRBV15 and J is TRBJ2-1; no definite D call. In germline, CDR1 is LNHNV, CDR2 YYDKDF (reference sequence). Trimming stripped 5 bases from V and 3 bases from J, with 2 bases between. The CDR3 covers 11 residues. CDR3 protein: CATSLYNEQFF. For the CDR3, the DNA is TGTGCCACCAGCCTCTACAATGAGCAGTTCTTC.

The chain uses TRBV27 and TRBJ1-2, with TRBD1 matching 7 bases. The CDR3 contains 14 residues. V shed 4 bases and J 4 bases; nucleotides not matched to a gene: 6. The V gene's germline CDR1 is MNHEY and CDR2 SMNVEV (reference sequence). CDR3 region: CASSSWDRPYGYTF. CDR3 in DNA: TGTGCCAGCAGTTCGTGGGACAGACCCTATGGCTACACCTTC.

The chain employs TRBV2 and TRBJ1-2; no clear D. V lost 6 bases, J lost 4 bases, and 9 bases lay in between. Germline lookup yields CDR1 SNHLY and CDR2 FYNNEI. This CDR3 contains 12 residues. CDR3 sequence (DNA): TGTGCCAGCAGCCGGGGTAGCTATGGCTACACCTTC. This encodes CASSRGSYGYTF.

The genes are TRBV18 and TRBJ2-7; TRBD2 might be the D (5 bases). CDR1 KGHSH and CDR2 LQKENI come from the germline V gene. Trimming took 1 base from V and 3 from J, leaving 10 bases between them. CDR3 length equals 14 residues. CDR3 sequence (DNA): TGTGCCAGCTCACCACAGGGAGTCAGCTACGAGCAGTACTTC. The encoded protein is CASSPQGVSYEQYF. Full variable domain (remainder filled in from reference TRBV18 and TRBJ2-7): NAGVMQNPRHLVRRRGQEARLRCSPMKGHSHVYWYRQLPEEGLKFMVYLQKENIIDESGMPKERFSAEFPKEGPSILRIQQVVRGDSAAYFCASSPQGVSYEQYFGPGTRLTVT.

The chain employs TRBV7-2 and TRBJ1-5, with D perhaps matching TRBD1 (6 bases). This CDR3 comprises 15 residues. V was clipped by 5 bases and J by 0 bases, with 11 bases between them. The germline V gene encodes CDR1 SGHTA and CDR2 FQGNSA. Here the CDR3 reads CASSPRGYSNQPQHF. The CDR3 DNA reads TGTGCCAGCAGCCCCAGGGGCTATAGCAATCAGCCCCAGCATTTT.

V usage is TRBV6-5 and J usage is TRBJ2-7; 9 bases map to TRBD2. The CDR3 contains 11 residues. Germline loops: CDR1 MNHEY, CDR2 SVGAGI. V trimming: 6 bases; J trimming: 7 bases; junction bases outside the gene matches: 1. CDR3 in amino acids: CASSSGGEQYF. CDR3 DNA sequence: TGTGCCAGCAGCAGCGGGGGGGAGCAGTACTTC.

This clone was found a few times. CDR3 coding DNA: TGTGCCACCAGCAGACCGACAGGGGTCCGCACTGAAGCTTTCTTT. Amino acid sequence: CATSRPTGVRTEAFF. V gene TRBV15 combines with J gene TRBJ1-1; 8 nucleotides line up with TRBD1. This CDR3 has 15 residues. Per the germline V gene, CDR1 is LNHNV and CDR2 is YYDKDF (reference sequence). V shed 2 bases, J shed 4 bases, and the junction held 6 bases outside the gene matches. Combining the CDR3 with reference TRBV15 and TRBJ1-1 gives the whole variable domain DAMVIQNPRYQVTQFGKPVTLSCSQTLNHNVMYWYQQKSSQAPKLLFHYYDKDFNNEADTPDNFQSRRPNTSFCFLDIRSPGLGDTAMYLCATSRPTGVRTEAFFGQGTRLTVV.

This clone turned up a few times. The chain combines TRBV23-1 with TRBJ1-4, with a possible D match to TRBD1 (5 bases). TRBV23-1 is designated an ORF whose function remains uncertain. The CDR3 has 13 amino acids. The germline V and J ends were trimmed by 0 bases and 10 bases, with 9 bases remaining between them. CDR3 region: CASSQSRDLKLFF. CDR3 sequence (DNA): TGCGCCAGCAGTCAATCGAGGGACTTAAAACTGTTTTTT.

The rearrangement uses TRBV7-9 and TRBJ2-7, with 7 bases lining up with TRBD1. The CDR3 has 14 amino acids. The J segment lost 3 bases and the V segment lost 2 bases, leaving 4 bases of the junction unmatched. From germline, CDR1 is SEHNR and CDR2 FQNEAQ (reference sequence). CDR3 region: CASSLSWDSYEQYF. The CDR3 DNA sequence: TGTGCCAGCAGCTTAAGTTGGGACAGCTACGAGCAGTACTTC.

The chain joins TRBV6-5 to TRBJ1-2; D is perhaps TRBD1 (5 bases). The length of the CDR3 is 13 residues. V was clipped by 2 bases and J by 8 bases, with 12 bases between them. Germline V gene lookup returns CDR1 MNHEY and CDR2 SVGAGI. For the CDR3, the DNA is TGTGCCAGCAGTTACATCAGGGCCCGCGGCTACACCTTC. Protein: CASSYIRARGYTF.

The V call is TRBV11-3, the J call TRBJ2-5, with D perhaps matching TRBD1 (6 bases). The DNA end lines up better with TRBJ2-7; the J call may be wrong. The CDR3 consists of 11 residues. CDR1 and CDR2 (germline): SGHNT, YENEEA. For the CDR3, the DNA is TGTGCCAGCAGAAGGGGGTACGAGCAGTACTTC. It encodes CASRRGYEQYF.

The chain links TRBV6-1 to TRBJ2-1; TRBD2 matches at 14 bases. This CDR3 contains 16 residues. V dropped 4 bases and J dropped 9; count of bases not matched to a gene: 8. CDR1 and CDR2 (germline): MNHNS, SASEGT. The DNA of the CDR3 is TGTGCCAGCAGTGGGGGACTAGCGGGAGTGGTTGGTGAGCAGTTCTTC. It is translated as CASSGGLAGVVGEQFF.

This clone was detected only a few times. J is TRBJ1-1 and V is TRBV29-1, with TRBD1 matching over 10 bases. Germline CDR1 and CDR2: SQVTM and ANQGSEA. V trimming: 7 bases; J trimming: 0 bases; junction bases outside the gene matches: 2. The CDR3 has 13 residues. CDR3 coding DNA: TGCAGCGCGGACAGGGGGTTGAACACTGAAGCTTTCTTT. Protein: CSADRGLNTEAFF. Variable domain in full (rest from reference TRBV29-1 and TRBJ1-1): SAVISQKPSRDICQRGTSLTIQCQVDSQVTMMFWYRQQPGQSLTLIATANQGSEATYESGFVIDKFPISRPNLTFSTLTVSNMSPEDSSIYLCSADRGLNTEAFFGQGTRLTVV.

A few counts support this clone. This chain connects TRBV11-2 to TRBJ1-3, with D unresolved. This CDR3 region has 13 residues. Germline V gives CDR1 SGHAT, CDR2 FQNNGV. Between the trimmed V and J ends, which lost 6 bases and 0 bases, there was a span of 6 bases. CDR3 DNA sequence: TGTGCCAGCAGACTTGCCTCTGGAAACACCATATATTTT. Encoded protein: CASRLASGNTIYF.

V and J are TRBV18 and TRBJ2-2; D uncertain. CDR3 length equals 15 residues. Germline V CDR1 and CDR2: KGHSH, LQKENI. V was shortened by 1 base and J by 4 bases, with 10 bases between the two germline ends. The CDR3 reads CASSPRRPGTGELFF. The DNA for the CDR3 is TGTGCCAGCTCACCACGGCGGCCGGGCACCGGGGAGCTGTTTTTT.

The gene calls are TRBV21-1 and TRBJ2-7; the table gives TRBD1 as D, unverified against the DNA. TRBV21-1 is described as a pseudogene. The CDR3 is made up of 15 amino acids. The CDR3 coding sequence is TGTGCCAGCAGCAAGGCCGGGACAGGGGTCTACGAGCAGTACTTC. It translates to CASSKAGTGVYEQYF.

This chain links TRBV7-6 with TRBJ2-3, with 12 bases that match TRBD2. J was trimmed by 1 base and V by 5 bases; bases with no gene match: 10. The CDR3 has 18 residues. The germline V gene has CDR1 SGHVS and CDR2 FNYEAQ. The CDR3 sequence: CASSLRLAGGPGTDTQYF. As DNA, the CDR3 is TGTGCCAGCAGCCTGAGGCTAGCGGGAGGGCCGGGCACAGATACGCAGTATTTT.

The rearrangement uses TRBV4-3 and TRBJ2-7; 9 positions agree with TRBD1. The V and J ends lost 4 bases and 1 base, in that order; junction bases with no gene match: 2. CDR1 and CDR2 from the germline V gene are LGHNA and YSLEER. The CDR3 is 14 amino acids. CDR3 sequence: CASSLGTGSYEQYF. The CDR3 nucleotides read TGCGCCAGCAGCCTAGGGACAGGGTCCTACGAGCAGTACTTC.

V gene TRBV7-9 combines with J gene TRBJ2-1; 9 nucleotides agree with TRBD2. CDR1 and CDR2 from the germline V gene are SEHNR and FQNEAQ (reference sequence). The CDR3 covers 16 residues. V lost 5 bases to trimming and J lost 9 bases; unmatched junction nucleotides: 14. The chain's CDR3 is CASSPKLAGNSGEQFF. Here the CDR3 DNA reads TGTGCCAGCAGCCCCAAGCTAGCGGGGAATTCGGGTGAGCAGTTCTTC.

V and J are TRBV5-6 and TRBJ2-1, with a possible D match to TRBD2 (5 bases). The germline CDR1 and CDR2 sequences are SGHDT and YYEEEE. The V end was cut by 1 base, the J end by 1 base, with 18 bases between. This CDR3 has 18 residues. The chain's CDR3 is CASSLWVGLSSSYNEQFF. The CDR3, as DNA: TGTGCCAGCAGCTTGTGGGTTGGACTCTCATCTTCCTACAATGAGCAGTTCTTC.

This clone was found a few times. The V call is TRBV30, the J call TRBJ2-7; 8 bases fit TRBD2. The CDR3 contains 12 residues. Germline V gene lookup returns CDR1 GTSNPN and CDR2 SVGIG (reference sequence). V lost 5 bases to trimming and J lost 7 bases; unmatched junction nucleotides: 7. CDR3 in amino acids: CAWGSGTREQYF. CDR3 DNA: TGTGCCTGGGGTAGCGGGACGCGAGAGCAGTACTTC.

The chain carries TRBV4-3 and TRBJ2-2; perhaps TRBD2 as D (5 bases). Between the trimmed V and J ends, which lost 4 bases and 0 bases, there was a span of 18 bases. There are 18 residues in the CDR3. Germline CDR1 is LGHNA and CDR2 is YSLEER. CDR3 region: CASSPAARGSANTGELFF. The CDR3 DNA follows: TGCGCCAGCAGCCCCGCGGCCCGAGGTAGCGCGAACACCGGGGAGCTGTTTTTT.